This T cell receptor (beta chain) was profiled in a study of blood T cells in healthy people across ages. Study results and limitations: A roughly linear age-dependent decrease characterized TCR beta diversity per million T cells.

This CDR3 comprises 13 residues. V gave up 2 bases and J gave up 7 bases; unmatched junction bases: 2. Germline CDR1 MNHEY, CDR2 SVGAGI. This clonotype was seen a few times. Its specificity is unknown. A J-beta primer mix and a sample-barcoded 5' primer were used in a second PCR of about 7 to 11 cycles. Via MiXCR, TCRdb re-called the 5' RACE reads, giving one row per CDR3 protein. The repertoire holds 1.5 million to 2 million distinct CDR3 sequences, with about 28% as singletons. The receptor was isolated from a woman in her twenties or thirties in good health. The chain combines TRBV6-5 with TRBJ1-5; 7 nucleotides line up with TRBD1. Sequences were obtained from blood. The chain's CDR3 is CASSYDREQPQHF. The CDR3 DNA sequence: TGTGCCAGCAGTTACGACAGGGAACAGCCCCAGCATTTT.